This T cell receptor beta chain is drawn from a study of T cell responses to AZD1222 COVID-19 vaccine. Data came from immunoSEQ multiplex PCR; TCRdb stores just in-frame clones and leaves some out. The sample lists fewer than 150,000 clones; roughly 90% were seen once. V was shortened by 6 bases and J by 1 base, with 7 bases between the two germline ends. The CDR3 runs to 12 residues. Germline lookup yields CDR1 SGHRS and CDR2 YFSETQ. The V and J genes are TRBV5-1 and TRBJ1-1; D not resolved. The TCR originated in an adult in good health. The starting material was peripheral blood, obtained on day 0 of AZD1222 vaccination. For the CDR3, the DNA is TGCGCCAGCACAAACGGGAACACTGAAGCTTTCTTT. This codes for CASTNGNTEAFF.